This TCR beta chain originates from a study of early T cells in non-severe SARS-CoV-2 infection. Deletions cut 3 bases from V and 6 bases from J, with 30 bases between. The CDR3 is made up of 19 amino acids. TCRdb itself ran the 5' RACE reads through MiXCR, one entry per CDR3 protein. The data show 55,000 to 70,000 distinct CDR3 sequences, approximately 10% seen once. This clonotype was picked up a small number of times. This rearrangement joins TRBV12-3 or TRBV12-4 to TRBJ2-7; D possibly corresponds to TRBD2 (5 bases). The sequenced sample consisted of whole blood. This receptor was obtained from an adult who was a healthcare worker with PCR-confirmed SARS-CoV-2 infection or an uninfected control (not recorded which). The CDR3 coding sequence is TGTGCCAGCAGTTTTAGCGCCCTACTTGAGAGGAGTAGTCGCCCCGAGCAGTACTTC. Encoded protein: CASSFSALLERSSRPEQYF.